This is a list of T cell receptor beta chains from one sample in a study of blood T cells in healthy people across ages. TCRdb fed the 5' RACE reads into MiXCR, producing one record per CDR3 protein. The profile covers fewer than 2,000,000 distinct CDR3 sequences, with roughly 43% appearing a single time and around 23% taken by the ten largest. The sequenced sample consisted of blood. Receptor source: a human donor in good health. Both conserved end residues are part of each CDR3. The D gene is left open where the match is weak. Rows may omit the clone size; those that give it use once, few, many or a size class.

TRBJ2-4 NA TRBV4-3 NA TGCGCCAGCAGCCAACTACTAGGGTTAAGGAACATTCAGTACTTC CASSQLLGLRNIQYF
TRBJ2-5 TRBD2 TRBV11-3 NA TGTGCCAGCAGCTTGACACGCGGGGGGACCTGGGAGACCCAGTACTTC CASSLTRGGTWETQYF
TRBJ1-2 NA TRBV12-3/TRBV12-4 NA TGTGCCAGCAGTCTACAGGGAGGGGGTGGCTACACCTTC CASSLQGGGGYTF
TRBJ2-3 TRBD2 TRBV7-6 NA TGTGCCAGCAGTCCCCGAGCGGGGGGGCTAGATACGCAGTATTTT CASSPRAGGLDTQYF
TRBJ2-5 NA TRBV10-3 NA TGTGCCATCAAGGGGCAAGAGACCCAGTACTTC CAIKGQETQYF
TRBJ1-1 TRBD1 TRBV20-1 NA TGCAGTGCAAAAACAGGGGGCCTGGGCACTGAAGCTTTCTTT CSAKTGGLGTEAFF
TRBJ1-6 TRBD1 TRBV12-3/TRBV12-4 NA TGTGCCAGCAGTAAGGGACAGGGGGGTTCACCCCTCCACTTT CASSKGQGGSPLHF
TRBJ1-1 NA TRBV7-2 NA TGTGCCAGCGGGGGGGTGAGTAACACTGAAGCTTTCTTT CASGGVSNTEAFF
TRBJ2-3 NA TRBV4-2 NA TGTGCCAGCAGCCAAGATCAGGCCGGCGGGGGCGTTAAAGATACGCAGTATTTT CASSQDQAGGGVKDTQYF
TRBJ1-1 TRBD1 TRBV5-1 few TGCGCCAGCAGCTTTGACAGGGCAGGCATGAACACTGAAGCTTTCTTT CASSFDRAGMNTEAFF
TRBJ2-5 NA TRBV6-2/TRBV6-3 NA TGTGCCAGCAGTCCCAATTTGCCCCAAGAGACCCAGTACTTC CASSPNLPQETQYF
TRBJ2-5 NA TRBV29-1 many TGCAGCGTTTATTCCGGGGAGACCCAGTACTTC CSVYSGETQYF
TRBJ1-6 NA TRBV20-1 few TGCAGTGCTCCCGGGACCGGCGATTCACCCCTCCACTTT CSAPGTGDSPLHF
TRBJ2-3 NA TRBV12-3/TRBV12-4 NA TGTGCCAGCAGTGCCCGCAGGGACCCTACAGATACGCAGTATTTT CASSARRDPTDTQYF
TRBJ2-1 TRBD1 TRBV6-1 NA TGTGCCAGCAGCCCCCCGCGGACAGGACGCTCCTACAATGAGCAGTTCTTC CASSPPRTGRSYNEQFF
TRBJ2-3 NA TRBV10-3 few TGTGCCATCAGTGAGGGGCCCCTTGGCACAGATACGCAGTATTTT CAISEGPLGTDTQYF
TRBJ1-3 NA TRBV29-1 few TGCAGCGCTACACGTCAGAGGTCTGGAAACACCATATATTTT CSATRQRSGNTIYF
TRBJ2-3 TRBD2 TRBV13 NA TGTGCCAGTAGCTCCAGACTAGCGGGGCGCACAGATACGCAGTATTTT CASSSRLAGRTDTQYF
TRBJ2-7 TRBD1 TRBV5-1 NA TGCGCCAGCAGCTTTTCGGGTGGACAGGGGAATCCCTACGAGCAGTACTTC CASSFSGGQGNPYEQYF
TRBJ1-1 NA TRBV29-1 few TGCAGCGTTGAAGGCGAGGGCCTTGACACTGAAGCTTTCTTT CSVEGEGLDTEAFF
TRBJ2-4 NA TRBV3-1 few TGTGCCAGCAGCCTCTCATTGAATAATGGACAAATTCAGTACTTC CASSLSLNNGQIQYF
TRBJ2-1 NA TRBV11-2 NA TGTGCCAGCAGCCCTGGACCAACTAATGAGCAGTTCTTC CASSPGPTNEQFF
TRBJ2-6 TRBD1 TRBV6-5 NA TGTGCCAGCAGTTACTCGGGGACAGGGGGTTCTGGGGCCAACGTCCTGACTTTC CASSYSGTGGSGANVLTF
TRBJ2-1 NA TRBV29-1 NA TGCAGCGTTGATGTTGTCGATGAGCAGTTCTTC CSVDVVDEQFF
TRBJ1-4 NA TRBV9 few TGTGCCAGCAGCGTAGGCCCAGACCCTAATGAAAAACTGTTTTTT CASSVGPDPNEKLFF
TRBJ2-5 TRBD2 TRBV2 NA TGTGCCAGCCAGACGGGACTAGCGGGATTGGCGACCCAGTACTTC CASQTGLAGLATQYF
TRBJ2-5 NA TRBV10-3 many TGTGCCATCAAAGGGGACCAAGAGACCCAGTACTTC CAIKGDQETQYF
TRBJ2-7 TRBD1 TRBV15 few TGTGCCACCAGCAGAGATCTGGCAGGGGGCCTGTACGAGCAGTACTTC CATSRDLAGGLYEQYF
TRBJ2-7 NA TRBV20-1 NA TGCAGTGCTAGTCGGGGGAAGTCCTACGAGCAGTACTTC CSASRGKSYEQYF
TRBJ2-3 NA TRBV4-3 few TGCGCCAGCAGCCAAGGTAGAGGGGGCACAGATACGCAGTATTTT CASSQGRGGTDTQYF
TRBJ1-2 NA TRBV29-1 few TGCAGCGTTGCTCCCAGGGCAGCTAACTATGGCTACACCTTC CSVAPRAANYGYTF
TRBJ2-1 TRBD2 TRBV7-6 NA TGTGCCAGCAGCATCTCTGCGGGGGGAAACCAGTTCTTC CASSISAGGNQFF
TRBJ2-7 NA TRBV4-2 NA TGTGCCAGCGCTGTACAGGAGGGATTGTCGGACGAGCAGTACTTC CASAVQEGLSDEQYF
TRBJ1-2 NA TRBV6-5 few TGTGCCACCAGGACCCCTAACTATGGCTACACCTTC CATRTPNYGYTF
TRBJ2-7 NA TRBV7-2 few TGTGCCAGCAGCACCGCGGGATCCGGGACCTACCCCGAGCAGTACTTC CASSTAGSGTYPEQYF
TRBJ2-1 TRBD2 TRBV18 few TGTGCCAGCTCACCACCGGGGGGGTCAGTGAACAATGAGCAGTTCTTC CASSPPGGSVNNEQFF
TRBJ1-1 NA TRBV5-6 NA TGTGCCAGCAGCTTGGCGGGGGTCATGGACACTGAAGCTTTCTTT CASSLAGVMDTEAFF
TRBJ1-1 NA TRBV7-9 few TGTGCCAGCAGCTCAAAGGACGGCGAGCTTGAAGCTTTCTTT CASSSKDGELEAFF
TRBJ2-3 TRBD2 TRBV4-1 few TGCGCCAGCAGCCCGAGACGGGGGGTGAGCACAGATACGCAGTATTTT CASSPRRGVSTDTQYF
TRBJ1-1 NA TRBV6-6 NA TGTGCCAGCACCTCTGGGTGGGGGTACACTGAAGCTTTCTTT CASTSGWGYTEAFF
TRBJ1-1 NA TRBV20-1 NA TGCAGTTCAGCAAGGTCCCCAGGGGCTGGTGAAGCTTTCTTT CSSARSPGAGEAFF
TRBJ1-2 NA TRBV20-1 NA TGCAGTGTCAGGGCCCTGAGGGGTTATGGCTACACCTTC CSVRALRGYGYTF
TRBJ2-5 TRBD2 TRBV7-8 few TGTGCCAGCAGCATTGCGGGACTAGCAGATCAAGAGACCCAGTACTTC CASSIAGLADQETQYF
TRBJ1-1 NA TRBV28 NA TGTGCCAGCAGTGAGGAGAACACTGAAGCTTTCTTT CASSEENTEAFF
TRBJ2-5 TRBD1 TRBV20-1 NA TGCAGTGCTAGAGTGGACAGGGGAGCAGAGACCCAGTACTTC CSARVDRGAETQYF